This record covers a single T cell receptor beta chain. What it binds is unknown. The data belong to a study of cytomegalovirus exposure and HLA in healthy donors. Study-level points and caveats: A highly shared variant cluster was judged a likely technical artifact.

The PCR ran on 60 Vbeta and 13 Jbeta primers. Method: immunoSEQ multiplex PCR; TCRdb's copy keeps in-frame clones and lacks some. Of fewer than 110,000 clones listed, 73% are singletons. Germline V gene lookup returns CDR1 MNHEY and CDR2 SMNVEV (reference sequence). The trim removed 5 bases at V and 6 bases at J, leaving 11 bases unmatched. The CDR3 spans 16 residues. Sample: PBMCs. The rearrangement joins TRBV27 to TRBJ2-2; TRBD2 agrees at 8 bases. The source is a man younger than 45 in good health and CMV-seronegative. As DNA, the CDR3 is TGTGCCAGCAGTCCCTCACCGGGACTAGACCCCGGGGAGCTGTTTTTT. This sequence encodes CASSPSPGLDPGELFF.